This T cell receptor (beta chain) is from a study of blood T cell repertoires in COVID-19. Across the study: Samples taken during acute and convalescent COVID-19 were collected in the United States, Italy and Spain.

Per the authors' pipeline: Amplification of reference gene primers provided the estimated nucleated cell counts. TCRdb keeps only in-frame clones here, not all; method: immunoSEQ multiplex PCR. That table supplies the V and J calls and clone size; D and trimming were determined from the DNA. The sample contains about 360,000 clones, approximately 86% of which appear only once. The origin of this receptor is a human donor in a cohort sampled during active COVID-19. Sequences were obtained from peripheral blood.

The CDR3 sequence is CASSLSAAGGYTF. For the CDR3, the DNA is TGTGCCAGCAGTTTAAGTGCTGCCGGTGGCTACACCTTC. This rearrangement joins TRBV28 to TRBJ1-2; D is unresolved. V gave up 2 bases and J gave up 7 bases, with 11 bases separating them. CDR1 MDHEN and CDR2 SYDVKM come from the germline V gene. This CDR3 has 13 amino acids.